These 15 T cell receptor beta chains originate from one sample sequenced in a study of shared clonotypes between healthy human individuals. The table came from immunoSEQ multiplex PCR; TCRdb's copy has only in-frame clones and leaves some out. The table records approximately 740,000 clones, 92% of them present only once. The naive CD8 population came from CD45RO-negative cells selected for CCR7, without terminally differentiated effector memory CD45RA+ cells. The specimen sequenced was naive CD8+ T cells sorted from blood. All receptors come from a man between 25 and 39 years old in good health.

This chain joins TRBV9 and TRBJ2-1, with 9 bases lining up with TRBD2. The CDR3 is 15 residues long. Germline CDR1 is SGDLS and CDR2 is YYNGEE. The J segment lost 6 bases and the V segment lost 4 bases, leaving 8 bases of the junction unmatched. CDR3 bases: TGTGCCAGCAGCTATAGCGGGAGCCACGGCAATGAGCAGTTCTTC. This encodes CASSYSGSHGNEQFF.

V gene TRBV13 combines with J gene TRBJ1-1; D not resolved. Germline lookup yields CDR1 PRHDT and CDR2 FYEKMQ (reference sequence). Between the trimmed V and J ends, which lost 1 base and 1 base, there was a span of 10 bases. There are 15 residues in the CDR3. The CDR3 here is CASSLVGQANTEAFF. The CDR3 DNA is TGTGCCAGCAGCTTAGTTGGGCAGGCGAACACTGAAGCTTTCTTT.

This clone was seen only a few times. This chain uses TRBV4-1 with TRBJ2-7; D perhaps matches TRBD2 (6 bases). Germline V CDR1 and CDR2: MGHRA, YSYEKL. This CDR3 spans 13 amino acids. V was shortened by 4 bases and J by 7 bases, with 14 bases between the two germline ends. The CDR3 DNA follows: TGCGCCAGCAGCCCGGGACTGGGGAAGGAGCAGTACTTC. This translates into CASSPGLGKEQYF.

This rearrangement joins TRBV7-9 to TRBJ1-1; possibly TRBD1 for D (6 bases). There are 15 residues in the CDR3. Germline values: CDR1 SEHNR, CDR2 FQNEAQ (reference sequence). V was trimmed by 0 bases and J by 3 bases, leaving 11 bases between them. DNA of the CDR3: TGTGCCAGCAGCTTAGCGCAGGGGCAGGACACTGAAGCTTTCTTT. Its translation is CASSLAQGQDTEAFF.

A remark on this clone: Other DNA sequences in this sample translate to the same CDR3. The genes are TRBV4-3 and TRBJ2-7; 10 nucleotides align to TRBD1. Germline values: CDR1 LGHNA, CDR2 YSLEER. The CDR3 spans 14 residues. J was trimmed by 2 bases and V by 3 bases; bases with no gene match: 1. CDR3 coding DNA: TGCGCCAGCAGCCAGGGACAGGGGACCTACGAGCAGTACTTC. Its protein is CASSQGQGTYEQYF.

The table lists this clone with a count of one. J is TRBJ2-3 and V is TRBV6-6; TRBD1 matches 7 bases. The germline V gene encodes CDR1 MNHNY and CDR2 SVGAGI (reference sequence). The length of the CDR3 is 15 residues. Unmatched junction bases numbered 9, after V lost 5 bases and J lost 4 bases. DNA of the CDR3: TGTGCCAGCAGTGGGGTTCGGACAGGAGCAGATACGCAGTATTTT. Amino acids: CASSGVRTGADTQYF.

V and J are TRBV7-9 and TRBJ1-2, with D hard to call. This CDR3 region has 13 residues. CDR1 is SEHNR, CDR2 FQNEAQ, per germline (reference sequence). V gave up 5 bases and J gave up 3 bases, with 10 bases separating them. Here the CDR3 DNA reads TGTGCCAGCAGCCCTAGACGCGACTATGGCTACACCTTC. This translates into CASSPRRDYGYTF.

Turning to this clone: Other DNA sequences in the same sample also yield this CDR3. The chain recombines TRBV7-9 with TRBJ2-7; no firm D call. The V end lost 2 bases, the J end lost 3 bases, and 11 bases lay between the germline ends. Germline assignment: CDR1 SEHNR and CDR2 FQNEAQ (reference sequence). This CDR3 is 14 amino acids long. CDR3 nucleotide sequence: TGTGCCAGCAGCTTACGAGACACCAACTACGAGCAGTACTTC. Translating it yields CASSLRDTNYEQYF.

The V call is TRBV5-1, the J call TRBJ2-3, with D unclear. The CDR3 extends over 14 amino acids. The ends were cut back, 4 bases at V and 4 bases at J, with 13 bases in the middle. Germline V gene lookup returns CDR1 SGHRS and CDR2 YFSETQ. This CDR3 reads CASSPPQYADTQYF. Written as DNA, the CDR3 is TGCGCCAGCAGCCCCCCCCAATATGCAGATACGCAGTATTTT. Using reference TRBV5-1 and TRBJ2-3 for the parts outside the CDR3, the full variable domain is KAGVTQTPRYLIKTRGQQVTLSCSPISGHRSVSWYQQTPGQGLQFLFEYFSETQRNKGNFPGRFSGRQFSNSRSEMNVSTLELGDSALYLCASSPPQYADTQYFGPGTRLTVL.

The J gene is TRBJ2-4, the V gene TRBV27, with D perhaps matching TRBD2 (5 bases). The CDR3 is 14 residues long. V was pared by 6 bases and J by 3 bases, with 12 bases between. Germline V gene lookup returns CDR1 MNHEY and CDR2 SMNVEV (reference sequence). The CDR3 here is CASSGPGIKNIQYF. The CDR3 bases are TGTGCCAGCAGCGGCCCGGGGATCAAAAACATTCAGTACTTC.

V is TRBV7-9 and J is TRBJ1-2; possible D gene TRBD1, 6 bases. Germline values: CDR1 SEHNR, CDR2 FQNEAQ (reference sequence). This CDR3 spans 13 amino acids. Trimming took 5 bases from V and 4 from J, leaving 11 bases between them. In DNA form, the CDR3 reads TGTGCCAGCAGCCCGGACAGTGGCTATGGCTACACCTTC. It yields the protein CASSPDSGYGYTF.

In the case of this clone: Other DNA sequences in this specimen translate into the identical CDR3. The CDR3 DNA sequence: TGTGCCAGCAGCTTAGACTCAGATACGCAGTATTTT. It is translated as CASSLDSDTQYF. V usage is TRBV7-9 and J usage is TRBJ2-3; D gene uncertain. V was pared by 1 base and J by 4 bases, with 3 bases between. CDR3 length equals 12 residues. Germline CDR1 reads SEHNR; CDR2 reads FQNEAQ (reference sequence).

Concerning this clone: Other DNA sequences from this sample encode an identical CDR3 as well. V and J are TRBV7-9 and TRBJ2-3, with D unclear. V lost 3 bases to trimming and J lost 6 bases, with 4 bases between them. The CDR3 extends over 11 amino acids. The germline CDR1 and CDR2 sequences are SEHNR and FQNEAQ (reference sequence). CDR3: CASSLLDTQYF. The CDR3 DNA reads TGTGCCAGCAGCTTGCTGGATACGCAGTATTTT.

The chain couples TRBV4-3 to TRBJ1-3; D possibly corresponds to TRBD1 (6 bases). In germline, CDR1 is LGHNA, CDR2 YSLEER. The CDR3 spans 16 residues. The V and J ends lost 4 bases and 4 bases respectively, with 17 bases between them. The CDR3 region has the DNA TGCGCCAGCAGCCCTACTGCGGGGGCGAAGGGAAACACCATATATTTT. It is translated as CASSPTAGAKGNTIYF.

This sequence joins TRBV6-5 and TRBJ1-1; D remains unclear. The length of the CDR3 is 13 residues. Trimming took off 0 bases at V and 6 bases at J, with 8 bases between the two ends. Germline V gene data show CDR1 as MNHEY and CDR2 as SVGAGI. The CDR3 loop reads CASSYSFSAEAFF. CDR3 coding DNA: TGTGCCAGCAGTTACTCGTTTTCCGCTGAAGCTTTCTTT.